This T cell receptor beta chain was sequenced during a study of early T cells in non-severe SARS-CoV-2 infection. This clonotype has at least ten counts. Attachment of unique molecular identifiers to individual cDNA molecules was performed. TCRdb re-called the 5' RACE reads through MiXCR, storing one row per CDR3 protein. The data show roughly 42,000 distinct CDR3 sequences, less than 15% seen once. The CDR3 has 14 amino acids. Trimming removed 4 bases at V and 0 bases at J, with 11 bases between. Germline V gene sequence: CDR1 SGDLS, CDR2 YYNGEE. The sequence derives from an adult who was a healthcare worker with PCR-confirmed SARS-CoV-2 infection or an uninfected control (not recorded which). The chain employs TRBV9 and TRBJ2-7, with a weak D call TRBD1 (5 bases). Sequencing was carried out using whole blood. The CDR3 is CASSPSRGSYEQYF. The CDR3, as DNA: TGTGCCAGCAGCCCGAGTAGGGGCTCCTACGAGCAGTACTTC.